This T cell receptor (beta chain) was obtained from a study of T cell changes during pregnancy in multiple sclerosis (dated by TCRdb to the late 2010s). Broadly, across the study: The study looked at changes in the T cell repertoire across pregnancy in women with multiple sclerosis.

In regard to this clone: Its antigen target is currently unknown. No quality values exist for individual bases; no much larger clone is one base distant.

Libraries were constructed by the immunoSEQ multiplex PCR assay. Here the immuneACCESS table is served through TCRdb, limited to in-frame sequences with V and J called. Missing clones are a known gap in these copies; in checked studies unresolved V genes cover under half, and the rest lacks a known reason. Across this sample there are 83,000 or so clones, with around 94% seen only once. Around 1.7% of the sample is in the top ten clones. Between the V and J ends, shortened by 3 bases and 1 base respectively, the junction contains 15 bases. The CDR3 spans 17 residues, from the cysteine through the phenylalanine. CDR3 DNA is the only sequence kept; it has 51 bases, read in frame from the first base. The germline V gene (reference sequence) supplies CDR1 WNHNN and CDR2 SYGVQD.

The sequence is built from TRBV10-1 and TRBJ2-2, with the D gene uncertain. This TCR was recovered from a female donor in good health, enrolled as a control in a pregnancy study. This specimen consisted of peripheral blood, obtained after pregnancy. The CDR3 sequence is CASSEALWRWNTGELFF. The DNA sequence follows: TGCGCCAGCAGTGAAGCGCTATGGCGGTGGAACACCGGGGAGCTGTTTTTT.